Below, one TCR beta chain is given with its context. These data come from a study of OX40 agonist ivuxolimab in advanced cancers. Turning to the study itself: Patients were treated with ivuxolimab, an agonistic anti-OX40 (CD134) antibody.

There are 15 residues in the CDR3. Deletions cut 0 bases from V and 6 bases from J, with 15 bases between. The germline V gene encodes CDR1 SGDLS and CDR2 YYNGEE. Sequencing used immunoSEQ multiplex PCR; TCRdb keeps in-frame clones, though not all of them. The table lists roughly 70,000 clones, around 80% of them singletons. The TCR was taken from an adult with an advanced solid tumor such as melanoma, head and neck, liver or kidney cancer. This chain uses TRBV9 with TRBJ1-2, with D hard to call. The specimen was CD4+ or CD8+ T cells sorted from blood, collected in a trial of the OX40 agonist ivuxolimab. In DNA form, the CDR3 reads TGTGCCAGCAGCGTAGTTAATTCATTTAGGGATGGCTACACCTTC. Amino acids: CASSVVNSFRDGYTF.